The 10 T cell receptor beta chains presented below share a single source sample, sequenced in a study of CD8 T cells in Susac syndrome. Reverse transcription of roughly 0.5 to 1 ug RNA was performed with random hexamers. TCRdb ran MiXCR on the immunoSEQ multiplex PCR reads and lists one entry per CDR3 protein. The repertoire has approximately 120,000 distinct CDR3 sequences, more than 90% of them found once; the top ten carry roughly 0.08%. Source material: CD4+ T cells from PBMCs. The receptor set was obtained from a human donor in good health.

The J gene is TRBJ2-7, the V gene TRBV5-1, with 12 bases lining up with TRBD1. Germline trimming cut 4 bases from V and 5 bases from J; bases unmatched to any gene: 4. This CDR3 is built from 14 residues. CDR1 and CDR2 (germline): SGHRS, YFSETQ. The CDR3 region is CASSGGQGADEQYF. CDR3 in DNA: TGCGCCAGCAGCGGGGGACAGGGGGCTGACGAGCAGTACTTC. Combining the CDR3 with reference TRBV5-1 and TRBJ2-7 gives the whole variable domain KAGVTQTPRYLIKTRGQQVTLSCSPISGHRSVSWYQQTPGQGLQFLFEYFSETQRNKGNFPGRFSGRQFSNSRSEMNVSTLELGDSALYLCASSGGQGADEQYFGPGTRLTVT.

The rearrangement joins TRBV9 to TRBJ1-1; TRBD1 is a possible D gene (6 bases). Germline CDR1 is SGDLS and CDR2 is YYNGEE. V was pared by 2 bases and J by 0 bases, with 8 bases between. There are 14 residues in the CDR3. The CDR3 loop reads CASSVTGMNTEAFF. CDR3 coding DNA: TGTGCCAGCAGCGTGACAGGAATGAACACTGAAGCTTTCTTT.

This clonotype was seen a single time. V and J are TRBV6-5 and TRBJ1-4; no firm D call. V lost 5 bases, J lost 7 bases, and 11 bases lay in between. From germline, CDR1 is MNHEY and CDR2 SVGAGI. CDR3 length equals 13 residues. The CDR3 loop is CASSPRVFEKLFF. In DNA form, the CDR3 reads TGTGCCAGCAGTCCCCGCGTCTTTGAAAAACTGTTTTTT.

This chain joins TRBV5-1 and TRBJ2-7; TRBD1 matches 9 bases. The CDR3 is 17 residues long. The germline V gene has CDR1 SGHRS and CDR2 YFSETQ. The junction had 12 bases not matched to a gene; V was cut back by 4 bases and J by 1 base. Here the CDR3 reads CASSEEGSGTGSYEQYF. The CDR3 DNA sequence: TGCGCCAGCAGCGAGGAGGGCTCCGGGACAGGGTCCTACGAGCAGTACTTC.

J is TRBJ2-5 and V is TRBV14; D gene uncertain. This CDR3 is 14 amino acids long. Germline V lookup: CDR1 SGHDN, CDR2 FVKESK. The ends were cut back, 0 bases at V and 1 base at J, with 6 bases in the middle. CDR3 loop: CASSQDTVQETQYF. DNA of the CDR3: TGTGCCAGCAGCCAAGACACAGTCCAAGAGACCCAGTACTTC.

The rearrangement links TRBV19 to TRBJ2-7; 11 nucleotides agree with TRBD2. Losses at the gene ends were 6 bases for V and 6 bases for J; bases not matched to a gene: 7. CDR1 is LNHDA, CDR2 SQIVND, per germline (reference sequence). The CDR3 covers 14 residues. In nucleotides, the CDR3 is TGTGCCAGTAGGAACATAGCGGGAGGGGGCGAGCAGTACTTC. The encoded protein is CASRNIAGGGEQYF.

This sequence joins TRBV20-1 and TRBJ2-5; TRBD2 is a possible D gene (5 bases). Looked up from germline, CDR1 is DFQATT and CDR2 is SNEGSKA (reference sequence). V lost 6 bases, J lost 4 bases, and 18 bases lay in between. This CDR3 has 14 amino acids. CDR3 nucleotide sequence: TGCAGTGCCCCTAGCCAGACACTAATAGAGACCCAGTACTTC. As protein: CSAPSQTLIETQYF.

The V gene is TRBV6-2 or TRBV6-3, the J gene TRBJ1-1; maybe TRBD1 (5 bases). From germline, CDR1 is MNHEY and CDR2 SVGEGT. V lost 7 bases and J 0 bases, leaving 9 bases between the germline ends. The length of the CDR3 is 13 residues. DNA of the CDR3: TGTGCCAGCACCCCCAGGGTGAACACTGAAGCTTTCTTT. It translates to CASTPRVNTEAFF.

CDR3 amino acids: CASSPTSTDTQYF. CDR3 sequence (DNA): TGCGCCAGCAGCCCAACCAGCACAGATACGCAGTATTTT. The J gene is TRBJ2-3, the V gene TRBV5-1; D remains unclear. The V end lost 4 bases, the J end lost 0 bases, and 6 bases lay between the germline ends. Per the germline V gene, CDR1 is SGHRS and CDR2 is YFSETQ. The CDR3 runs to 13 residues.

This sequence joins TRBV30 and TRBJ2-3; D not resolved. This CDR3 spans 15 amino acids. V lost 2 bases and J 0 bases, leaving 12 bases between the germline ends. The germline V gene has CDR1 GTSNPN and CDR2 SVGIG (reference sequence). CDR3 in amino acids: CAWSQTAVSTDTQYF. In DNA form, the CDR3 reads TGTGCCTGGAGTCAGACGGCGGTGAGCACAGATACGCAGTATTTT.